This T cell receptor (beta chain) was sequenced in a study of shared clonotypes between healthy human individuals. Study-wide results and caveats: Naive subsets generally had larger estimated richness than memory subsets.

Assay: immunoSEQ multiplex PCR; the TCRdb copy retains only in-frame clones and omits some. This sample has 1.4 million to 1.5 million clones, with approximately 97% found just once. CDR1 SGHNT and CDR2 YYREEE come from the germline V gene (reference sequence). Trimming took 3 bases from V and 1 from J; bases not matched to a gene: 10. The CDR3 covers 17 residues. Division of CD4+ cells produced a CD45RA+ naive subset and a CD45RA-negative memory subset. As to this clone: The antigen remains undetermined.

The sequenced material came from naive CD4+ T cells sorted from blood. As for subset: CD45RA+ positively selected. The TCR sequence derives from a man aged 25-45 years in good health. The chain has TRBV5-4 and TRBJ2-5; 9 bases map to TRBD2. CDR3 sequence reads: CASSSWKRLAVQETQYF. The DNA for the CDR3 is TGTGCCAGCAGCTCTTGGAAGAGACTAGCGGTCCAAGAGACCCAGTACTTC.